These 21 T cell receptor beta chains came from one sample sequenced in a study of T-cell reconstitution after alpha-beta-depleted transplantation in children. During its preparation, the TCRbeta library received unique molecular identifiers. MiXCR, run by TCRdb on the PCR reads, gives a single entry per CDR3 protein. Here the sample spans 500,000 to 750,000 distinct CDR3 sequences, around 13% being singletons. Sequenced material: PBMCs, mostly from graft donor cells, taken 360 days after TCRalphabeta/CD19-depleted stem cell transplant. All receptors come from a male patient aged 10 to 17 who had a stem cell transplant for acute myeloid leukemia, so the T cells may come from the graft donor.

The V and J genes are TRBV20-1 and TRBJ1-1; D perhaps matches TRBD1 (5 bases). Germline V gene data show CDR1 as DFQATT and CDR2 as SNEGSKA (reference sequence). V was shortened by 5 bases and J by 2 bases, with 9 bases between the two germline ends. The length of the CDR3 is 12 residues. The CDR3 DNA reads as TGCAGTGCTTTCAGGGTAAACACTGAAGCTTTCTTT. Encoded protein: CSAFRVNTEAFF.

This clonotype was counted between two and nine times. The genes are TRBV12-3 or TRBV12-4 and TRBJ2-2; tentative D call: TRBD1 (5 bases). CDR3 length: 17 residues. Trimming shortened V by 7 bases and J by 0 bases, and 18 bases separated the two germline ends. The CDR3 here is CASTFVIQTANTGELFF. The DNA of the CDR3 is TGTGCCAGCACTTTCGTCATCCAGACAGCGAACACCGGGGAGCTGTTTTTT.

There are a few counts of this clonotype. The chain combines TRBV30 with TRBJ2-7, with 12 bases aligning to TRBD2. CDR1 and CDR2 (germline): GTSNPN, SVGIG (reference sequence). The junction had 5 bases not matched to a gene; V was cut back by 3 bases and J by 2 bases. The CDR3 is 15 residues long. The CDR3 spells CAWRTSGSHPYEQYF. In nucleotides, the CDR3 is TGTGCCTGGAGGACTAGCGGGAGTCACCCCTACGAGCAGTACTTC.

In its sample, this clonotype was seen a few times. The CDR3 is CSVPGQTTDTQYF. As DNA, the CDR3 is TGCAGCGTACCGGGACAGACCACAGATACGCAGTATTTT. J is TRBJ2-3 and V is TRBV29-1; 7 bases are shared with TRBD1. The junction had 5 bases not matched to a gene; V was cut back by 6 bases and J by 2 bases. The CDR3 spans 13 residues. Germline V gene lookup returns CDR1 SQVTM and CDR2 ANQGSEA.

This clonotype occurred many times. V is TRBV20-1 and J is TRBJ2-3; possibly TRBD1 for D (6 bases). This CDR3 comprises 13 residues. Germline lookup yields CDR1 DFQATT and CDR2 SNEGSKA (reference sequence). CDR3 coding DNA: TGCAGCGTAGGACAGCGAAGCACAGATACGCAGTATTTT. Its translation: CSVGQRSTDTQYF.

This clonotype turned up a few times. CDR3 coding DNA: TGCAGCGTTGAATTATTAGCTACAGATACGCAGTATTTT. This translates into CSVELLATDTQYF. V usage is TRBV29-1 and J usage is TRBJ2-3; D gene uncertain. The germline gives CDR1 SQVTM, CDR2 ANQGSEA. The CDR3 is 13 amino acids. Trimming removed 2 bases from V and 3 bases from J, with 9 bases in between.

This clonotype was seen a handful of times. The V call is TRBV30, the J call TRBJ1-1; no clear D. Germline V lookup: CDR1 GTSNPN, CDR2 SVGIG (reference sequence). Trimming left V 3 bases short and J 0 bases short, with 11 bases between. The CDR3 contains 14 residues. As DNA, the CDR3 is TGTGCCTGGAGCCAGATAGGTGTGAACACTGAAGCTTTCTTT. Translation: CAWSQIGVNTEAFF.

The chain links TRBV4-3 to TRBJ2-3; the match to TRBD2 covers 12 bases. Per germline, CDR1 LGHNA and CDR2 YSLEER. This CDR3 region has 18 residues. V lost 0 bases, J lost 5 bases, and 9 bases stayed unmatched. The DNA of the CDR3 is TGCGCCAGCAGCCAAGATGGGGCTAGCGGGAGGGCCGAAGATACGCAGTATTTT. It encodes CASSQDGASGRAEDTQYF.

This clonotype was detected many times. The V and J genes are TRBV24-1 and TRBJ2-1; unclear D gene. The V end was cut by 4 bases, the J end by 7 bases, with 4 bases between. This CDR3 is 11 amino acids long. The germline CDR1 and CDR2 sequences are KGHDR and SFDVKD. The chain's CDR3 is CATSDLNEQFF. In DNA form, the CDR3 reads TGTGCCACCAGTGACCTGAATGAGCAGTTCTTC.

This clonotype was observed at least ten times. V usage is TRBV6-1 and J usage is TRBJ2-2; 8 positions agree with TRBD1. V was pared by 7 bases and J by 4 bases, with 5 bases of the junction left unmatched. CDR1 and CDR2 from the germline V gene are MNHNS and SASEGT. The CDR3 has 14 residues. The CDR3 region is CASIRTGSTGELFF. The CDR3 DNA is TGTGCCAGCATACGGACAGGGTCCACCGGGGAGCTGTTTTTT.

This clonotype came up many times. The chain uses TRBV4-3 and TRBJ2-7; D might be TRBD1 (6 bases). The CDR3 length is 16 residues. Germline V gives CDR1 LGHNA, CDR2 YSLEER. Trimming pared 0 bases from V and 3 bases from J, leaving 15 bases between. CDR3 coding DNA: TGCGCCAGCAGCCAAGATTTAGCACAGGGCCGCTACGAGCAGTACTTC. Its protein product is CASSQDLAQGRYEQYF.

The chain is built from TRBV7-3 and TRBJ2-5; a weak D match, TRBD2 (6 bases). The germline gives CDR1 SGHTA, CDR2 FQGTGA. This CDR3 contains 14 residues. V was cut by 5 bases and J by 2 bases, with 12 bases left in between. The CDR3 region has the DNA TGTGCCAGCAGCCAGTATAGCGGACAAGAGACCCAGTACTTC. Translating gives CASSQYSGQETQYF.

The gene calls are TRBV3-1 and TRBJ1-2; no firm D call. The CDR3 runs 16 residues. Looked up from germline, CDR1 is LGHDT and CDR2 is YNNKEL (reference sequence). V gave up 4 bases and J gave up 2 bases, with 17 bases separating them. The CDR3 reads CASSPRTALMNYGYTF. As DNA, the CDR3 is TGTGCCAGCAGCCCCCGGACGGCCCTTATGAACTATGGCTACACCTTC.

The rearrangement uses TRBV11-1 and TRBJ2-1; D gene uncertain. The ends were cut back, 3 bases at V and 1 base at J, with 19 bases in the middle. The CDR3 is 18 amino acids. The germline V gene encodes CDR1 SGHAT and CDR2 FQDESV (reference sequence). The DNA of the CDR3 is TGTGCCAGCAGCTTCACCCTTGCCCAGACCTCTTCCTACAATGAGCAGTTCTTC. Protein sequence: CASSFTLAQTSSYNEQFF.

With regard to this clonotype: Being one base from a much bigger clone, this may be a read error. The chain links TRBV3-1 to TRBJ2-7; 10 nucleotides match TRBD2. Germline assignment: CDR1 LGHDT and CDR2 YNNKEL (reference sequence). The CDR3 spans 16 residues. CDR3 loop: CASSLPLAGSSNEQYF. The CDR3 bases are TGTGCCAGCAGCCTTCCACTAGCGGGAAGCTCCAACGAGCAGTACTTC.

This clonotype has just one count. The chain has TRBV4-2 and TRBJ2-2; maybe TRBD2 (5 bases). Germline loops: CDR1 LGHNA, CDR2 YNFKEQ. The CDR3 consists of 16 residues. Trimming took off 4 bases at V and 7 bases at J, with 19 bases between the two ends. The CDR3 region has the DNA TGTGCCAGCAGCCGAGGGATGGAGGTCGGGGTCGGGGAGCTGTTTTTT. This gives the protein CASSRGMEVGVGELFF.

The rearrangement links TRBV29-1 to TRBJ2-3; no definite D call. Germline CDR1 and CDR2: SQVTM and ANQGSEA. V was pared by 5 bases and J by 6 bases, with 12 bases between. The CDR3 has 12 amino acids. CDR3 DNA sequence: TGCAGCGTTAAGGGCCCCCCGGATACGCAGTATTTT. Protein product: CSVKGPPDTQYF.

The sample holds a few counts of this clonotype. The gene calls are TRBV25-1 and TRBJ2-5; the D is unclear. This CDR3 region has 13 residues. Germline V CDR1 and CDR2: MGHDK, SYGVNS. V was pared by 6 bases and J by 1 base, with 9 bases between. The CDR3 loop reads CASSLPGQETQYF. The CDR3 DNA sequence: TGTGCCAGCAGCCTGCCGGGCCAAGAGACCCAGTACTTC.

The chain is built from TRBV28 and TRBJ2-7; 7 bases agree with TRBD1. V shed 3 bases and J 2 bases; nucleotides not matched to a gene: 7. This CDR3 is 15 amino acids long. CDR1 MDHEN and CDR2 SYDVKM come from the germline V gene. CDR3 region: CASSFRQGRTYEQYF. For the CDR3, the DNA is TGTGCCAGCAGTTTCCGACAGGGTAGGACCTACGAGCAGTACTTC.

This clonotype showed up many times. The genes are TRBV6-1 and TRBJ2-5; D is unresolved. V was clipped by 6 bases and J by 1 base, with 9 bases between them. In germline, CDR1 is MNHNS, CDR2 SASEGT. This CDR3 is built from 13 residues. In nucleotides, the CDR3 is TGTGCCAGCAGCCAGAGCAGCCAAGAGACCCAGTACTTC. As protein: CASSQSSQETQYF.

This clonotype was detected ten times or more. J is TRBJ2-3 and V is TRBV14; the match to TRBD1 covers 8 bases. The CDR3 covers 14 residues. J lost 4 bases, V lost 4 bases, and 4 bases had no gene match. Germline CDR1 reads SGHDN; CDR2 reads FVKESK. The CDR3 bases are TGTGCCAGCAGCCGCAACAGGGGGGCAGATACGCAGTATTTT. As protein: CASSRNRGADTQYF.